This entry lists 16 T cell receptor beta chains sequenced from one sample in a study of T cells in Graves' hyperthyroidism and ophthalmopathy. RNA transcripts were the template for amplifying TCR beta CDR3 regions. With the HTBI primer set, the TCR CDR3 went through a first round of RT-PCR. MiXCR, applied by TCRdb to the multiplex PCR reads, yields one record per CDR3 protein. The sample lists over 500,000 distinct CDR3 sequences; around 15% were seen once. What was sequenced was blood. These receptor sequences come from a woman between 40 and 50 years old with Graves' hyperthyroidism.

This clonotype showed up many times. The CDR3 nucleotides read TGTGCCAGCCAAAGCGGGGGCAATCAGCCCCAGCATTTT. Residues: CASQSGGNQPQHF. The chain combines TRBV12-3 or TRBV12-4 with TRBJ1-5; D remains ambiguous. There are 13 residues in the CDR3. The V end was cut by 8 bases, the J end by 2 bases, with 10 bases between.

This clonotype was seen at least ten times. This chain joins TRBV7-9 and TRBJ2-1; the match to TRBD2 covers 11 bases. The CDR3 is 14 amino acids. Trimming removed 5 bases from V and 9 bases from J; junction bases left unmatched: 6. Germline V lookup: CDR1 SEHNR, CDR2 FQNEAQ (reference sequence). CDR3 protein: CASSPTSGIGEQFF. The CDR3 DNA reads TGTGCCAGCAGCCCGACTAGCGGGATCGGTGAGCAGTTCTTC. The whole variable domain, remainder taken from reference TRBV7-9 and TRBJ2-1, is DTGVSQNPRHKITKRGQNVTFRCDPISEHNRLYWYRQTLGQGPEFLTYFQNEAQLEKSRLLSDRFSAERPKGSFSTLEIQRTEQGDSAMYLCASSPTSGIGEQFFGPGTRLTVL.

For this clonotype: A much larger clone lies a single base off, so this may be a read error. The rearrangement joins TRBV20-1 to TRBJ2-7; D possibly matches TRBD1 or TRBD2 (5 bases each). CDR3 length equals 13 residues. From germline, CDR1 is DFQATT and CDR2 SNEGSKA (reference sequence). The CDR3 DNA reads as TGCAGTGCGTGGGACCCCGTTATGGTCGAGCTGTACTTC. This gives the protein CSAWDPVMVELYF.

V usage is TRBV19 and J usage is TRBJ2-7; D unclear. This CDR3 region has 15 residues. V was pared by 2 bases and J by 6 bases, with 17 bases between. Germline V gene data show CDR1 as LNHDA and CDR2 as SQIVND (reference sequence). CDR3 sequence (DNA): TGTGCCAGTAGTATAAAAAACGGCGAACTATCCGAGCAGTACTTC. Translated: CASSIKNGELSEQYF.

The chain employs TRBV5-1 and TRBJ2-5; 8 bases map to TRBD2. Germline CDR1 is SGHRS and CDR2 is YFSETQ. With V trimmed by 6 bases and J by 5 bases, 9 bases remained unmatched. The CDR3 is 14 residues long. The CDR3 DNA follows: TGCGCCAGCACAAATACGGGGGGGCTGGAGACCCAGTACTTC. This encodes CASTNTGGLETQYF.

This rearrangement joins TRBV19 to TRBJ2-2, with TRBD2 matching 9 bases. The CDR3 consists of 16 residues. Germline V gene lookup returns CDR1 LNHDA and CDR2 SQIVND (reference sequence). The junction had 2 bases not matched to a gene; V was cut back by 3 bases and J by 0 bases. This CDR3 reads CASSMTSGPNTGELFF. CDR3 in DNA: TGTGCCAGTAGTATGACTAGCGGCCCGAACACCGGGGAGCTGTTTTTT.

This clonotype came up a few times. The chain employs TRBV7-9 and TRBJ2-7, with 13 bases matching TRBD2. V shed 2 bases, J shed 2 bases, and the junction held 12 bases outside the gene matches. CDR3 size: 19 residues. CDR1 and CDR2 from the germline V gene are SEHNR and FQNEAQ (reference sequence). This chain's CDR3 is CASSLTKITSGRAPYEQYF. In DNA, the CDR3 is TGTGCCAGCAGCTTAACAAAAATCACTAGCGGGAGGGCCCCCTACGAGCAGTACTTC.

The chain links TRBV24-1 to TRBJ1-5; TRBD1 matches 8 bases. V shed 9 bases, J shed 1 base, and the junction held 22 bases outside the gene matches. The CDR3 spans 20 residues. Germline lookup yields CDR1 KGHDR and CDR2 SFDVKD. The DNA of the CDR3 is TGTGCCACCGGGAATAACAGGGGGATTATATTATCTCTCAGCAATCAGCCCCAGCATTTT. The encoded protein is CATGNNRGIILSLSNQPQHF.

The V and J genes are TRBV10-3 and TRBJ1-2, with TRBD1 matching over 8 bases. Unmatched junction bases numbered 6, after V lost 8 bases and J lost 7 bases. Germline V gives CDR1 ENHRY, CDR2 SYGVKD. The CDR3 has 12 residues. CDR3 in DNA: TGTGCCATCGGACAGGGTCAGGTTGGCTACACCTTC. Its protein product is CAIGQGQVGYTF.

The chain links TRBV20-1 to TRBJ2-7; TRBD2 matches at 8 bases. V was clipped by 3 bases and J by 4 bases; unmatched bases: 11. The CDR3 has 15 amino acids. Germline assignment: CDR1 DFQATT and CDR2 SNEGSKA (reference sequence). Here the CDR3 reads CSASRGLVEGYEQYF. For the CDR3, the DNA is TGCAGTGCTAGTCGGGGACTAGTCGAAGGGTACGAGCAGTACTTC.

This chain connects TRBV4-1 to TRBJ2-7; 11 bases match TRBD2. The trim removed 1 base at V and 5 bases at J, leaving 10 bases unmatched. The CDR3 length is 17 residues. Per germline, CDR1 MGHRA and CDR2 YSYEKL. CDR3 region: CASSQVEHLAGGDEQYF. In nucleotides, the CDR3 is TGCGCCAGCAGCCAAGTCGAACATCTAGCGGGAGGCGACGAGCAGTACTTC.

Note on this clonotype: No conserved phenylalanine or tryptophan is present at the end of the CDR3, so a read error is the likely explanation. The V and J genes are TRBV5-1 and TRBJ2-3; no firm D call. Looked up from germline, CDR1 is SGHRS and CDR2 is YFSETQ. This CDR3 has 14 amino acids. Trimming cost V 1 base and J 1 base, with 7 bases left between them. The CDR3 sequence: CASSLSGGTDTQYL. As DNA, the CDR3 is TGCGCCAGCAGCTTGTCGGGCGGCACAGATACGCAGTATCTT.

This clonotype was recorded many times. CDR3 bases: TGTGCCAGCAGAAGCCCAAGGGGGGGTAGTGCAGATACGCAGTATTTT. It codes for CASRSPRGGSADTQYF. V is TRBV27 and J is TRBJ2-3; a possible D gene is TRBD2 (7 bases). V lost 6 bases and J lost 4, with 20 bases in between. Germline CDR1 MNHEY, CDR2 SMNVEV (reference sequence). The CDR3 sequence is 16 residues long.

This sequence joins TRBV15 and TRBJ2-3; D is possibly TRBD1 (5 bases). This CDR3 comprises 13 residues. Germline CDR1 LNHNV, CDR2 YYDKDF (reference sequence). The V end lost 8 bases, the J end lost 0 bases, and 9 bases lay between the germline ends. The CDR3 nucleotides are TGTGCCACCGACAGTTCTAGCACAGATACGCAGTATTTT. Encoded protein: CATDSSSTDTQYF.

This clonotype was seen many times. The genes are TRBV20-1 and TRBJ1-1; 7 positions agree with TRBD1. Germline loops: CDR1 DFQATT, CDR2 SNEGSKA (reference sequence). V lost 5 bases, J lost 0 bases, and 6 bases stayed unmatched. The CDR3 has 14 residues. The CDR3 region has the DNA TGCAGTGCTTTCGGACAGGTATTGAACACTGAAGCTTTCTTT. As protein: CSAFGQVLNTEAFF.

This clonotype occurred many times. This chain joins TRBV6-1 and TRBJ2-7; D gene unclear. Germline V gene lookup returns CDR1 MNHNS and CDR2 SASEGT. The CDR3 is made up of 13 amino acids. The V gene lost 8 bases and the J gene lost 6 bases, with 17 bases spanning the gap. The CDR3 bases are TGTGCCAGCTCGGTCTCTGAAGTATCCGAGCAGTACTTC. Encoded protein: CASSVSEVSEQYF.